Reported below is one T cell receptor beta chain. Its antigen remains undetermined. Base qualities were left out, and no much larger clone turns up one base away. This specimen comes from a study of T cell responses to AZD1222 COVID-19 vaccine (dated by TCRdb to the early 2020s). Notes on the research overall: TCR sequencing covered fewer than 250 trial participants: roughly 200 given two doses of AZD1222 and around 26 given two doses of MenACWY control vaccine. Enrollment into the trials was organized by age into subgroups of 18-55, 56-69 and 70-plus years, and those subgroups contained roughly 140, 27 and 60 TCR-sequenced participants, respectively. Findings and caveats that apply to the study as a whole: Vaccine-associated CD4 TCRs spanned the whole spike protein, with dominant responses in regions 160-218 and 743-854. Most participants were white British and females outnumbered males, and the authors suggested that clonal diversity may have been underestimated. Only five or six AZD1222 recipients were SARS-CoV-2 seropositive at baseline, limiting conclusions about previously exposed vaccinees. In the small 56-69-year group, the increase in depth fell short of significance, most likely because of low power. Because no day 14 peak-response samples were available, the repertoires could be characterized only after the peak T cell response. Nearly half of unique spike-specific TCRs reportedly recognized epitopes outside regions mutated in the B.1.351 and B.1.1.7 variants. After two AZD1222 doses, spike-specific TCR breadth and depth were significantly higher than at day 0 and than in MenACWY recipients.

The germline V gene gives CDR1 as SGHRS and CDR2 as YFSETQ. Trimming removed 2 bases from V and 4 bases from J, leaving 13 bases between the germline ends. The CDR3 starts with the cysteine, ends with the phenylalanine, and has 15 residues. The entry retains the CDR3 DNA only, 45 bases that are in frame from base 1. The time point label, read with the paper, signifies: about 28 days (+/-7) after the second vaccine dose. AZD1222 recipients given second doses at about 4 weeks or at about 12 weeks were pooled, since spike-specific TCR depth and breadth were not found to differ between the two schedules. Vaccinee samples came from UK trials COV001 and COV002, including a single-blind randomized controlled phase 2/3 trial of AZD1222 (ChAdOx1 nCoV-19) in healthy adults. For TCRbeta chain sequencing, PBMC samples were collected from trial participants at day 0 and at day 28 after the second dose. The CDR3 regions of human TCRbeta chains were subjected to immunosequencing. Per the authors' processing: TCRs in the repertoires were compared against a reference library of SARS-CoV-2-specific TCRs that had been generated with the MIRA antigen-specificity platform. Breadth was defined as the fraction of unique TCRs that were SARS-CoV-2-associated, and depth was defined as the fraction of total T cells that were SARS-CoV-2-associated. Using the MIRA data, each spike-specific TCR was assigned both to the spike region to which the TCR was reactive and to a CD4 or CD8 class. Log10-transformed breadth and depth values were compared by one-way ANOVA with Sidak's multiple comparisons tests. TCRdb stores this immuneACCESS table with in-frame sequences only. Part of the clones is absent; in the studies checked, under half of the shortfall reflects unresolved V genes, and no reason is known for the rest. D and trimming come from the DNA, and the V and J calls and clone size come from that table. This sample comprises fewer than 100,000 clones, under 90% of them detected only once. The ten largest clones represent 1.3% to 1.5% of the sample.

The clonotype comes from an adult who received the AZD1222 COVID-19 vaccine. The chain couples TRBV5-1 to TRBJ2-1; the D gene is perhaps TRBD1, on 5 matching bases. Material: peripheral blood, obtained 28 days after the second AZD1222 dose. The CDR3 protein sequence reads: CASSFLTDLYNEQFF. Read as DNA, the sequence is TGCGCCAGCAGCTTTTTGACAGACCTATACAATGAGCAGTTCTTC.